A single sample gave rise to the 3 T cell receptor beta chains below, sequenced in a study of regulatory T cells in long-lasting Graves disease (dated by TCRdb to the early 2020s). The library was generated by multiplex PCR. TCRdb shows the sequencer as Illumina HiSeq 4000. CDR3 regions were amplified by Arm-PCR with iRepertoire HTBI primers to construct TCR beta libraries. The public reads were reprocessed in TCRdb via fastp at Q25 and MiXCR, keeping in-frame beta chains. Every distinct CDR3 protein forms one entry, paired with its most common genes and DNA. Present in this sample are 430,000 or so distinct CDR3 sequences, roughly a fifth of which were seen just once. The ten largest clones add up to roughly an eighth of the sample. The intended sense of this specimen's time point label: persistent/refractory GD, antithyroid drugs over 5 years with positive TRAb. For both TCR sequencing and RNA sequencing, RNA was extracted from PBMCs using TRIzol.

This specimen was peripheral blood mononuclear cells (PBMCs), taken when the disease was refractory, from a patient treated with antithyroid drugs. These receptors were obtained from a female donor with Graves disease.

The table lists this clonotype with many counts. The rearrangement joins TRBV13 to TRBJ2-7; 10 nucleotides align to TRBD2. The germline CDR1 and CDR2 sequences are PRHDT and FYEKMQ (reference sequence). With V trimmed by 5 bases and J by 2 bases, 6 bases remained unmatched. This CDR3 is built from 15 residues. The CDR3: CASSTRTSGPYEQYF. The DNA of the CDR3 is TGTGCCAGCAGCACCCGGACTAGCGGACCCTACGAGCAGTACTTC. Complete variable domain (other parts from reference TRBV13 and TRBJ2-7): AAGVIQSPRHLIKEKRETATLKCYPIPRHDTVYWYQQGPGQDPQFLISFYEKMQSDKGSIPDRFSAQQFSDYHSELNMSSLELGDSALYFCASSTRTSGPYEQYFGPGTRLTVT.

In its sample, this clonotype was seen a few times. An end of the junction differs from the germline gene, which may be a read error. The V and J genes are TRBV20-1 and TRBJ1-1; D possibly corresponds to TRBD1 (5 bases). Per the germline V gene, CDR1 is DFQATT and CDR2 is SNEGSKA (reference sequence). The CDR3 consists of 12 residues. CDR3 loop: CSARLPGDFGLF. As DNA, the CDR3 is TGCAGTGCTAGACTCCCGGGGGACTTCGGGCTCTTT.

This chain connects TRBV4-1 to TRBJ1-5; TRBD1 is a possible D gene (5 bases). The CDR3 consists of 17 residues. The V gene's germline CDR1 is MGHRA and CDR2 YSYEKL. V lost 0 bases to trimming and J lost 6 bases, with 18 bases between them. Here the CDR3 reads CASSQDAGGFGVQPQHF. The CDR3 DNA reads TGCGCCAGCAGCCAAGATGCCGGGGGATTTGGGGTTCAGCCCCAGCATTTT.